The text below deals with one T cell receptor beta chain. This clonotype was seen at least ten times. Its antigen is unknown. No base quality information exists; no much larger clone differs at one position. Library construction relied on multiplex PCR. The sequencer listed for this sample is Illumina HiSeq 4000. TCR beta libraries were built with iRepertoire HTBI primers and Arm-PCR amplification of CDR3 regions. PCR products were gel purified before sequencing. The original methods were these. A total of roughly 65 TRBV and more than twelve TRBJ segments were identified across samples and were used for gene usage analysis of CDR3 amino acid clonotypes. COPE and FqMerger were used to merge filtered high-quality paired reads into contigs. BLAST was used to align contigs to the IMGT TRBV, TRBD and TRBJ reference genes, and CDR3 was defined following IMGT. Any clonotype with a frequency above 0.1% was classified as a highly expanded clone. Shannon entropy served as the measure of repertoire diversity, while the Gini coefficient captured V-J evenness. Public clonotypes were defined as clonotypes shared by more than one individual. The public reads were run again by TCRdb, first through fastp at Q25 and then through MiXCR, and only productive beta chains were kept. Identical CDR3 protein sequences are pooled into one entry, listed with their most common genes and DNA. These V and J calls derive from TCRdb rather than the authors' analysis. In this sample the table shows around 500,000 distinct CDR3 sequences, roughly 20% of which occur a single time. The leading ten clones occupy over 7.5% of the sample.

This sample is drawn from a study of regulatory T cells in long-lasting Graves disease (dated by TCRdb to about 2021). Regarding the study in general: Persistent Graves' disease was defined as antithyroid drug treatment for over 5 years with persistently positive TSH receptor autoantibodies. Patients with persistent Graves' disease were compared with patients with newly diagnosed Graves' disease using TCR sequencing and RNA sequencing of peripheral blood. The study was conducted in China and was registered as a clinical trial. A total of some 33 samples were covered by TCR sequencing, comprising approximately 13 persistent and 20 or so newly diagnosed Graves' disease patients. Antithyroid drugs had been taken for ten to twelve years on average by persistent Graves' disease patients in the clinical cohort. The full study reports these points: Only the TCR beta chain was sequenced and analyzed. More public clonotypes were shared among persistent patients (approximately 3,000) than among newly diagnosed patients (roughly 1,000). The study examined only peripheral blood because the primary lesion, thyroid tissue, could not be accessed. Lower TCR Shannon entropy and fewer highly expanded clones were observed in persistent Graves' disease patients than in newly diagnosed patients, which suggested clonal expansion. Persistent disease showed preferential use of TRBV28, TRBJ1-2 and TRBJ2-5, whereas newly diagnosed disease favored TRBV20-1 and TRBJ2-1. The authors acknowledged the small sample size as a limitation that may reduce accuracy.

V and J are trimmed by 5 bases and 5 bases, and the gene matches miss 6 bases of the junction. The CDR3 holds 15 amino acids from the cysteine to the phenylalanine. Only the CDR3 DNA stays, 45 bases, in frame from base 1. Reading the germline V gene (reference sequence) gives CDR1 PRHDT and CDR2 FYEKMQ. The time point label for this specimen denotes: persistent/refractory GD, antithyroid drugs over 5 years with positive TRAb. For both TCR sequencing and RNA sequencing, RNA was extracted from PBMCs in TRIzol. The diagnosis of Graves' disease followed American Thyroid Association guidelines. The patients came from an endocrinology department in Xi'an, China. Each patient gave about 10 milliliters of peripheral blood, collected in an EDTA anticoagulant tube. Ficoll Paque Plus density gradient separation was used to isolate PBMCs, and no additional T cell sorting was done. An Agilent 2100 Bioanalyzer and agarose gel were used to check RNA quality, and a NanoDrop 2000 was used to measure RNA concentration.

Recombination linked TRBV13 to TRBJ2-5; 12 of the junction bases match TRBD2. The TCR originated in a female donor with Graves disease. This specimen was peripheral blood mononuclear cells (PBMCs), taken when the disease was refractory, from a patient treated with antithyroid drugs. The CDR3 is CASSPTSGSSETQYF. The sequenced DNA is TGTGCCAGCAGCCCGACTAGCGGGAGCTCTGAGACCCAGTACTTC.